Presented here are 18 T cell receptor beta chains from one specimen sequenced in a study of blood T cell repertoires in COVID-19. Sequencing was performed with immunoSEQ multiplex PCR; in TCRdb, only in-frame clones are kept and a portion is missing. Of roughly 120,000 clones in the sample, nearly 90% were seen once. The specimen sequenced was peripheral blood. The receptors were sampled from a woman aged 55-69 years with COVID-19, enrolled during active disease.

The rearrangement links TRBV27 to TRBJ2-3, with 10 bases lining up with TRBD2. The CDR3 extends over 17 amino acids. CDR1 and CDR2 from the germline V gene are MNHEY and SMNVEV (reference sequence). The V and J ends lost 7 bases and 7 bases, in that order; junction bases with no gene match: 17. The CDR3 loop is CASISKVAGGLGNTQYF. In DNA, the CDR3 is TGTGCCAGCATATCCAAAGTAGCGGGGGGACTAGGTAATACGCAGTATTTT.

In regard to this clone: This specimen includes other DNA sequences encoding the same CDR3. This chain connects TRBV5-1 to TRBJ1-1; 7 positions match TRBD1. Trimming at V came to 4 bases and at J to 3 bases, leaving 3 bases not matched to a gene. The germline V gene encodes CDR1 SGHRS and CDR2 YFSETQ. This CDR3 region has 13 residues. CDR3 coding DNA: TGCGCCAGCAGCCGTGGGACAGACACTGAAGCTTTCTTT. This encodes CASSRGTDTEAFF.

The genes are TRBV19 and TRBJ1-2, with 8 positions matching TRBD1. CDR3 size: 13 residues. V was clipped by 9 bases and J by 0 bases; unmatched bases: 3. Per germline, CDR1 LNHDA and CDR2 SQIVND (reference sequence). This chain's CDR3 is CASRQGSNYGYTF. The DNA of the CDR3 is TGTGCCAGCCGACAGGGGTCTAACTATGGCTACACCTTC.

The J gene is TRBJ2-1, the V gene TRBV19; TRBD2 might be the D (5 bases). Per the germline V gene, CDR1 is LNHDA and CDR2 is SQIVND (reference sequence). V lost 2 bases to trimming and J lost 5 bases, with 22 bases between them. The CDR3 totals 18 residues. The CDR3 here is CASSILGPSSGKNNEQFF. CDR3 DNA: TGTGCCAGTAGTATATTAGGACCCTCATCCGGGAAAAACAATGAGCAGTTCTTC.

The chain uses TRBV5-4 and TRBJ2-5, with 8 nucleotides matching TRBD1. The CDR3 is 17 residues long. CDR1 and CDR2 from the germline V gene are SGHNT and YYREEE (reference sequence). With 4 bases clipped from V and 0 bases from J, the junction kept 11 bases outside the gene matches. CDR3 DNA: TGTGCCAGCAGCCTCGGACAGGGCTCGAGGTACCAAGAGACCCAGTACTTC. Translation: CASSLGQGSRYQETQYF. The full variable domain, rest sourced from reference TRBV5-4 and TRBJ2-5, is ETGVTQSPTHLIKTRGQQVTLRCSSQSGHNTVSWYQQALGQGPQFIFQYYREEENGRGNFPPRFSGLQFPNYSSELNVNALELDDSALYLCASSLGQGSRYQETQYFGPGTRLLVL.

The chain joins TRBV29-1 to TRBJ1-1; D might be TRBD1 (5 bases). Germline V lookup: CDR1 SQVTM, CDR2 ANQGSEA. V was shortened by 5 bases and J by 1 base, with 11 bases between the two germline ends. CDR3 length: 13 amino acids. This CDR3 reads CSVLTGGNTEAFF. Written as DNA, the CDR3 is TGCAGCGTTCTGACCGGGGGGAACACTGAAGCTTTCTTT.

V usage is TRBV11-3 and J usage is TRBJ1-6; 7 bases are shared with TRBD1. The V and J ends lost 4 bases and 7 bases, in that order; junction bases with no gene match: 4. Germline lookup yields CDR1 SGHNT and CDR2 YENEEA. The CDR3 spans 14 residues. CDR3 nucleotide sequence: TGTGCCAGCAGCTACGGGACAGCGAATTCACCCCTCCACTTT. Translated, it gives CASSYGTANSPLHF.

This clone has just a few counts. CDR3 sequence: CASSQGLGRNYGYTF. The CDR3 bases are TGCGCCAGCAGCCAAGGGCTAGGGAGAAACTATGGCTACACCTTC. The V and J genes are TRBV4-3 and TRBJ1-2; D uncertain. The V end was cut by 1 base, the J end by 2 bases, with 11 bases between. The CDR3 totals 15 residues. The germline V gene encodes CDR1 LGHNA and CDR2 YSLEER.

This clone has only one observation. V gene TRBV5-1 combines with J gene TRBJ2-5, with 9 bases that match TRBD1. Germline CDR1 reads SGHRS; CDR2 reads YFSETQ. After removal of 3 bases from V and 2 bases from J, the junction contained 14 bases not matched to a gene. This CDR3 contains 18 residues. The CDR3 sequence: CASSWKPGQGVSQETQYF. CDR3 nucleotides: TGCGCCAGCAGCTGGAAACCGGGACAGGGTGTTTCACAAGAGACCCAGTACTTC.

This clone counts as medium-sized. The chain has TRBV7-6 and TRBJ2-4; 10 bases are a match to TRBD1. The CDR3 is made up of 15 amino acids. The V gene end was trimmed by 5 bases and the J gene end by 8 bases; junction bases not matched to a gene: 9. From germline, CDR1 is SGHVS and CDR2 FNYEAQ. CDR3 nucleotide sequence: TGTGCCAGCAGCCTTACCGGGACAGGGGCAGACATTCAGTACTTC. Its translation: CASSLTGTGADIQYF.

The count of this clone is one. This sequence joins TRBV5-5 and TRBJ1-6, with TRBD1 as a possible D gene (6 bases). With 8 bases removed from V and 9 bases from J, the gap between germline ends came to 18 bases. This CDR3 has 14 amino acids. From germline, CDR1 is SGHKS and CDR2 YYEKEE (reference sequence). The CDR3 sequence is CASEELDSVSPLHF. The CDR3, as DNA: TGTGCCAGTGAAGAATTGGACAGCGTTTCACCCCTCCACTTT.

V usage is TRBV7-2 and J usage is TRBJ1-5; a possible D gene is TRBD1 (5 bases). V shed 4 bases and J shed 4 bases, with 8 bases lying between them. The CDR3 sequence is 13 residues long. The germline CDR1 and CDR2 sequences are SGHTA and FQGNSA. Written as DNA, the CDR3 is TGTGCCAGCAGCTACCGGACAAATCAGCCCCAGCATTTT. This gives the protein CASSYRTNQPQHF. The variable domain in full, with the rest retrieved from reference TRBV7-2 and TRBJ1-5, is GAGVSQSPSNKVTEKGKDVELRCDPISGHTALYWYRQSLGQGLEFLIYFQGNSAPDKSGLPSDRFSAERTGGSVSTLTIQRTQQEDSAVYLCASSYRTNQPQHFGDGTRLSIL.

The chain carries TRBV7-2 and TRBJ1-5; D gene ambiguous. Trimming left V 1 base short and J 4 bases short, with 11 bases between. The germline CDR1 and CDR2 sequences are SGHTA and FQGNSA. The CDR3 loop spans 15 amino acids. The chain's CDR3 is CASSLGGHLNQPQHF. In DNA form, the CDR3 reads TGTGCCAGCAGCTTAGGTGGGCACTTGAATCAGCCCCAGCATTTT.

The CDR3 DNA follows: TGTGCCAGCAGCTTCTCAGGGCGCACAGATACGCAGTATTTT. It is translated as CASSFSGRTDTQYF. The V and J genes are TRBV7-2 and TRBJ2-3, with a possible D match to TRBD1 (5 bases). Looked up from germline, CDR1 is SGHTA and CDR2 is FQGNSA. The CDR3 is made up of 14 amino acids. Trimming took 3 bases from V and 1 from J, leaving 8 bases between them.

Only one count was recorded for this clone. The chain carries TRBV19 and TRBJ1-3, with 7 bases matching TRBD1. Germline-derived CDR1 and CDR2 are LNHDA and SQIVND (reference sequence). V shed 5 bases and J 6 bases; nucleotides not matched to a gene: 4. The CDR3 spans 13 residues. The CDR3 DNA reads as TGTGCCAGTAGTGGGACAGCGATAAACACCATATATTTT. Amino acids: CASSGTAINTIYF.

The J gene is TRBJ1-2, the V gene TRBV5-1; no clear D. Deletions cut 2 bases from V and 4 bases from J, with 9 bases between. The germline V gene has CDR1 SGHRS and CDR2 YFSETQ. The CDR3 contains 13 residues. The DNA of the CDR3 is TGCGCCAGCAGCTTTGATCAGGTCTATGGCTACACCTTC. Its translation is CASSFDQVYGYTF.

This clone appeared once. The rearrangement joins TRBV21-1 to TRBJ1-3; the table's D call TRBD1 went unverified against the DNA. TRBV21-1 is noted as a pseudogene. The CDR3 sequence is 17 residues long. The CDR3 DNA reads as TGTGCCAGCAGCAAAAATTGTCAGGAAGACTCTGGAAACACCATATATTTT. This translates into CASSKNCQEDSGNTIYF.

CDR3 sequence reads: CASSQDRQLGYNSPLHF. CDR3 nucleotides: TGCGCCAGCAGCCAAGATCGGCAGCTAGGCTATAATTCACCCCTCCACTTT. The chain links TRBV4-1 to TRBJ1-6; D not resolved. The CDR3 totals 17 residues. CDR1 is MGHRA and CDR2 is YSYEKL in the germline V gene. Trimming took off 0 bases at V and 3 bases at J, with 12 bases between the two ends.